This TCR beta chain appears in the sequencing data of a study of graft-versus-host responses after intestinal transplantation. Study information: Anti-thymocyte globulin induction was given to all recipients, followed by tacrolimus and steroids for roughly three years. Notes on the study in general: GvH clones detected in recipient marrow included some appearing first in ileum or blood.

Comments on this clone: The antigen is not known.

This CDR3 comprises 15 residues. CDR1 LNHDA and CDR2 SQIVND come from the germline V gene (reference sequence). Trimming cost V 4 bases and J 4 bases, with 11 bases left between them. The table came from immunoSEQ multiplex PCR; TCRdb's copy has only in-frame clones and leaves some out. Of roughly 3,500 clones listed, over 70% were seen once; the top ten hold 7% to 8.5%. Stated time point: postoperative day 105 after intestinal transplantation (dayNNNN = postoperative day). The authors processed graft tissue to release intraepithelial and lamina propria lymphocytes. The chain links TRBV19 to TRBJ1-6, with D possibly matching TRBD1 (6 bases). Sequencing was performed on ileum tissue, taken 105 days after intestinal transplantation. This TCR derives from a human patient who received an intestinal transplant, so some T cells may come from the graft donor. The CDR3 nucleotides read TGTGCCAGTAGTACCCGCACAGGGTATAATTCACCCCTCCACTTT. Translation gives CASSTRTGYNSPLHF.